This entry lists 13 T cell receptor beta chains sequenced from one sample in a study of T cells in Graves' hyperthyroidism and ophthalmopathy. The CDR3 regions of TCR beta were amplified from RNA transcripts. The primer set for the first-round RT-PCR of the TCR CDR3 was HTBI. TCRdb used MiXCR to reprocess the multiplex PCR reads, holding one entry per CDR3 protein. The data hold around 690,000 distinct CDR3 sequences, with 20% to 25% observed a single time. The specimen sequenced was blood. Receptors originate from a young man with Graves' ophthalmopathy.

This clonotype was counted a few times. The rearrangement uses TRBV19 and TRBJ1-5, with D maybe TRBD1 (5 bases). The germline gives CDR1 LNHDA, CDR2 SQIVND (reference sequence). Trimming shortened V by 6 bases and J by 2 bases, and 14 bases separated the two germline ends. The CDR3 contains 15 residues. This chain's CDR3 is CASSQQGSGNQPQHF. CDR3 DNA sequence: TGTGCCAGTAGCCAGCAGGGTAGTGGCAATCAGCCCCAGCATTTT.

Regarding this clonotype: Relative to the germline gene, one junction end is altered; a read error may explain this. V gene TRBV7-2 combines with J gene TRBJ2-7; perhaps D is TRBD1 or TRBD2 (6 bases each). The CDR3 totals 17 residues. The V gene's germline CDR1 is SGHTA and CDR2 FQGNSA. The CDR3 DNA reads TGCGCCAGCAGCCAAGAGAGTCGGGGGCCCCCCTCCTACGAGCAGTACTTC. It encodes CASSQESRGPPSYEQYF.

In its sample, this clonotype was seen a few times. The genes are TRBV28 and TRBJ2-7, with 8 bases lining up with TRBD1. Trimming at V came to 4 bases and at J to 4 bases, leaving 12 bases not matched to a gene. This CDR3 has 16 amino acids. The germline V gene has CDR1 MDHEN and CDR2 SYDVKM. In nucleotides, the CDR3 is TGTGCCAGCAGTTCCCCTCGGACAGGGCTTTCGTACGAGCAGTACTTC. Translated: CASSSPRTGLSYEQYF.

This clonotype has ten or more counts. This chain uses TRBV12-3 or TRBV12-4 with TRBJ2-7; 9 bases agree with TRBD2. J lost 3 bases, V lost 4 bases, and 7 bases had no gene match. The CDR3 spans 15 residues. The CDR3 region has the DNA TGTGCCAGCAGTTCCATGGGACTAGCCGGCTACGAGCAGTACTTC. This codes for CASSSMGLAGYEQYF.

The chain couples TRBV7-6 to TRBJ2-6; 8 nucleotides line up with TRBD1. The J segment lost 0 bases and the V segment lost 1 base, leaving 5 bases of the junction unmatched. This CDR3 is 18 amino acids long. Germline V lookup: CDR1 SGHVS, CDR2 FNYEAQ. CDR3 sequence: CASSLVRDRISGANVLTF. As DNA, the CDR3 is TGTGCCAGCAGCTTAGTGAGGGACAGGATCTCTGGGGCCAACGTCCTGACTTTC.

The chain is built from TRBV9 and TRBJ2-1; no reliable D call. CDR1 and CDR2 (germline): SGDLS, YYNGEE. With 4 bases removed from V and 6 bases from J, the gap between germline ends came to 14 bases. The CDR3 extends over 14 amino acids. The CDR3 bases are TGTGCCAGCAGCCCCCTCGGGTTTTCCAATGAGCAGTTCTTC. This gives the protein CASSPLGFSNEQFF. The whole variable domain, remainder taken from reference TRBV9 and TRBJ2-1, is DSGVTQTPKHLITATGQRVTLRCSPRSGDLSVYWYQQSLDQGLQFLIQYYNGEERAKGNILERFSAQQFPDLHSELNLSSLELGDSALYFCASSPLGFSNEQFFGPGTRLTVL.

The V call is TRBV27, the J call TRBJ2-7; tentatively, D is TRBD1 or TRBD2 (6 bases each). The V end was cut by 6 bases, the J end by 2 bases, with 17 bases between. Germline lookup yields CDR1 MNHEY and CDR2 SMNVEV (reference sequence). CDR3 size: 15 residues. CDR3 sequence (DNA): TGTGCCAGCAGCCCTATGCGGGACACCACCTACGAGCAGTACTTC. Translating it yields CASSPMRDTTYEQYF.

The sample holds a few counts of this clonotype. The J gene is TRBJ1-1, the V gene TRBV10-1; D is unresolved. The length of the CDR3 is 14 residues. V was cut by 0 bases and J by 3 bases, with 8 bases left in between. Germline assignment: CDR1 WNHNN and CDR2 SYGVQD (reference sequence). Here the CDR3 reads CASSESSGHTEAFF. The DNA for the CDR3 is TGCGCCAGCAGTGAGTCATCCGGACACACTGAAGCTTTCTTT.

This clonotype was seen at least ten times. The chain couples TRBV18 to TRBJ2-2; a weak D match, TRBD2 (6 bases). This CDR3 is built from 16 residues. CDR1 is KGHSH and CDR2 is LQKENI in the germline V gene. Trimming took off 3 bases at V and 5 bases at J, with 16 bases between the two ends. As DNA, the CDR3 is TGTGCCAGCTCACCGGCGACTAGGAGTATTACCGGGGAGCTGTTTTTT. Protein product: CASSPATRSITGELFF.

The chain carries TRBV7-9 and TRBJ2-4, with 11 bases fitting TRBD2. Germline trimming cut 5 bases from V and 1 base from J; bases unmatched to any gene: 4. CDR3 length equals 16 residues. Germline CDR1 reads SEHNR; CDR2 reads FQNEAQ (reference sequence). The CDR3 protein is CASSDLAGGAKNIQYF. The CDR3 bases are TGTGCCAGCAGCGATCTAGCGGGAGGCGCCAAAAACATTCAGTACTTC.

This chain joins TRBV6-2 or TRBV6-3 and TRBJ1-5, with TRBD1 matching 7 bases. Germline assignment: CDR1 MNHEY and CDR2 SVGEGT. CDR3 length: 19 residues. After removal of 6 bases from V and 0 bases from J, the junction contained 17 bases not matched to a gene. The CDR3 DNA reads as TGTGCCAGCAGAAAACCTCAACAGGGGCCGCTATCTAGCAATCAGCCCCAGCATTTT. Protein: CASRKPQQGPLSSNQPQHF.

The chain employs TRBV27 and TRBJ2-2; a weak D match, TRBD1 (6 bases). The CDR3 runs 13 residues. Trimming stripped 7 bases from V and 5 bases from J, with 11 bases between. CDR1 MNHEY and CDR2 SMNVEV come from the germline V gene (reference sequence). The CDR3 loop reads CASIQGRTGELFF. For the CDR3, the DNA is TGTGCCAGCATACAGGGCCGGACCGGGGAGCTGTTTTTT.

The gene calls are TRBV29-1 and TRBJ2-3; D is unresolved. The germline gives CDR1 SQVTM, CDR2 ANQGSEA. V dropped 4 bases and J dropped 1 base, with 9 bases sitting between them. The CDR3 runs to 13 residues. The CDR3 nucleotides are TGCAGCGTTGCGGATGGGGGCACAGATACGCAGTATTTT. Its protein is CSVADGGTDTQYF.